The 18 T cell receptor beta chains given below trace back to one sample, sequenced in a study of blood T cell repertoires in COVID-19. Libraries were prepared by immunoSEQ multiplex PCR; TCRdb keeps only in-frame clonotypes and omits some of them. Of approximately 300,000 clones in the sample, 70% to 90% were seen once. What was sequenced was PBMCs or T cells enriched from blood (not recorded which). The receptor source for this set is a woman aged 25-40 years who had recovered from COVID-19.

This sequence joins TRBV9 and TRBJ1-1; unclear D gene. CDR1 is SGDLS, CDR2 YYNGEE, per germline. The CDR3 extends over 15 amino acids. The ends were cut back, 0 bases at V and 1 base at J, with 10 bases in the middle. The CDR3 is CASSVGGIGNTEAFF. The CDR3 region has the DNA TGTGCCAGCAGCGTAGGAGGGATCGGGAACACTGAAGCTTTCTTT.

This chain links TRBV12-3 or TRBV12-4 with TRBJ2-2, with D hard to call. The length of the CDR3 is 13 residues. Trimming removed 10 bases at V and 0 bases at J, with 9 bases between. CDR3 DNA sequence: TGTGCCAACAGACAAGCGAACACCGGGGAGCTGTTTTTT. Its protein is CANRQANTGELFF.

The gene calls are TRBV5-1 and TRBJ2-3; D uncertain. The CDR3 is 15 amino acids. Germline CDR1 SGHRS, CDR2 YFSETQ. Trimming stripped 0 bases from V and 0 bases from J, with 8 bases between. In DNA form, the CDR3 reads TGCGCCAGCAGCTTGGACTATACTAGCACAGATACGCAGTATTTT. Its translation: CASSLDYTSTDTQYF.

V usage is TRBV19 and J usage is TRBJ1-3; D is uncertain. V shed 3 bases and J shed 0 bases, with 12 bases lying between them. The germline V gene encodes CDR1 LNHDA and CDR2 SQIVND (reference sequence). The CDR3 is 16 amino acids. Written as DNA, the CDR3 is TGTGCCAGTAGTATCGTCAGGCCAACCTCTGGAAACACCATATATTTT. The encoded protein is CASSIVRPTSGNTIYF.

J is TRBJ1-2 and V is TRBV7-9, with D possibly matching TRBD1 (6 bases). The germline gives CDR1 SEHNR, CDR2 FQNEAQ (reference sequence). V dropped 1 base and J dropped 6 bases, with 15 bases sitting between them. This CDR3 region has 15 residues. The CDR3: CASSLVGARGDGYTF. CDR3 in DNA: TGTGCCAGCAGCTTAGTGGGGGCCAGGGGCGATGGCTACACCTTC.

The chain has TRBV7-9 and TRBJ1-2, with D possibly being TRBD1 (5 bases). CDR1 and CDR2 from the germline V gene are SEHNR and FQNEAQ (reference sequence). Trimming left V 4 bases short and J 8 bases short, with 14 bases between. The CDR3 sequence is 13 residues long. The CDR3 coding sequence is TGTGCCAGCAGCTATATTGGAGGGGCCGGCTACACCTTC. It translates to CASSYIGGAGYTF.

CDR3 DNA sequence: TGTGCCAGCAGCCACTCGGGGGTTACCTACGAGCAGTACTTC. Translating it yields CASSHSGVTYEQYF. This chain connects TRBV3-1 (or the pseudogene TRBV3-2) to TRBJ2-7; D perhaps matches TRBD2 (6 bases). Trimming removed 3 bases at V and 2 bases at J, with 11 bases between. Germline CDR1 is LGHDT and CDR2 is YNNKEL (reference sequence). The CDR3 consists of 14 residues.

The chain uses TRBV6-2 or TRBV6-3 and TRBJ1-4; 7 positions agree with TRBD1. Trimming cost V 1 base and J 4 bases; bases outside gene matches: 3. The germline CDR1 and CDR2 sequences are MNHEY and SVGEGT. The CDR3 totals 15 residues. The CDR3 DNA reads TGTGCCAGCAGTTACTTGGACAGGAATAATGAAAAACTGTTTTTT. This translates into CASSYLDRNNEKLFF.

The chain carries TRBV19 and TRBJ1-1, with D possibly TRBD1 on 6 matching bases. The V gene's germline CDR1 is LNHDA and CDR2 SQIVND (reference sequence). Trimming left V 3 bases short and J 0 bases short, with 11 bases between. The CDR3 sequence is 15 residues long. The CDR3 nucleotides are TGTGCCAGTAGTATCCGAGGGGGTATGAACACTGAAGCTTTCTTT. This sequence encodes CASSIRGGMNTEAFF.

This chain connects TRBV27 to TRBJ2-1; 9 bases agree with TRBD1. In germline, CDR1 is MNHEY, CDR2 SMNVEV (reference sequence). Losses at the gene ends were 5 bases for V and 2 bases for J; bases not matched to a gene: 4. CDR3 length: 15 amino acids. The CDR3 sequence: CASSRDRAAYNEQFF. The CDR3 DNA reads TGTGCCAGCAGTCGGGACAGGGCCGCCTACAATGAGCAGTTCTTC.

J is TRBJ1-2 and V is TRBV5-1; D is unclear. V was trimmed by 1 base and J by 8 bases, leaving 12 bases between them. The length of the CDR3 is 13 residues. The germline CDR1 and CDR2 sequences are SGHRS and YFSETQ. The CDR3 here is CASSLTALEGYTF. CDR3 DNA: TGCGCCAGCAGCTTGACGGCTTTGGAGGGCTACACCTTC.

This chain links TRBV19 with TRBJ1-5; 7 nucleotides match TRBD1. CDR3 length: 18 residues. Trimming at V came to 1 base and at J to 2 bases, leaving 11 bases not matched to a gene. Germline values: CDR1 LNHDA, CDR2 SQIVND (reference sequence). The CDR3 protein is CASSIAVTGAGGNQPQHF. Here the CDR3 DNA reads TGTGCCAGTAGTATAGCCGTAACAGGGGCCGGGGGCAATCAGCCCCAGCATTTT.

The chain combines TRBV27 with TRBJ2-7; TRBD1 aligns across 8 bases. J lost 3 bases, V lost 5 bases, and 6 bases had no gene match. In germline, CDR1 is MNHEY, CDR2 SMNVEV (reference sequence). There are 14 residues in the CDR3. The CDR3 sequence: CASSPRGLHYEQYF. The CDR3 nucleotides read TGTGCCAGCAGTCCCAGGGGGCTTCACTACGAGCAGTACTTC.

The V and J genes are TRBV18 and TRBJ1-1, with D hard to call. From germline, CDR1 is KGHSH and CDR2 LQKENI. The CDR3 length is 12 residues. V was cut by 6 bases and J by 5 bases, with 10 bases left in between. CDR3 residues: CASSRGLTEAFF. In DNA, the CDR3 is TGTGCCAGCTCCCGAGGACTGACTGAAGCTTTCTTT.

The chain uses TRBV7-9 and TRBJ2-3; 8 nucleotides agree with TRBD1. This CDR3 comprises 16 residues. J gave up 1 base and V 4 bases, and 7 bases lay outside the gene matches. Germline CDR1 is SEHNR and CDR2 is FQNEAQ (reference sequence). The CDR3 bases are TGTGCCAGCAGCTCCGCCTGGGACAGGCGCACAGATACGCAGTATTTT. Its translation: CASSSAWDRRTDTQYF.

This clone was observed a few times. The chain links TRBV18 to TRBJ2-7; 10 positions agree with TRBD1. The V gene end was trimmed by 5 bases and the J gene end by 5 bases; junction bases not matched to a gene: 9. The CDR3 has 15 residues. Germline values: CDR1 KGHSH, CDR2 LQKENI. DNA of the CDR3: TGTGCCAGCTCAGACCGGGACAGGGGTAACCACGAGCAGTACTTC. Its protein product is CASSDRDRGNHEQYF.

Only a few counts were recorded for this clone. V and J are TRBV29-1 and TRBJ2-7; 7 positions match TRBD1. Germline V gene lookup returns CDR1 SQVTM and CDR2 ANQGSEA. The J segment lost 1 base and the V segment lost 0 bases, leaving 3 bases of the junction unmatched. The CDR3 contains 14 residues. CDR3 amino acids: CSVEDGDRSYEQYF. The CDR3 DNA sequence: TGCAGCGTTGAAGATGGGGACAGATCCTACGAGCAGTACTTC.

V usage is TRBV5-1 and J usage is TRBJ2-5; 7 bases map to TRBD2. This CDR3 is built from 13 residues. Germline CDR1 and CDR2: SGHRS and YFSETQ. With 0 bases clipped from V and 5 bases from J, the junction kept 1 base outside the gene matches. Here the CDR3 reads CASSLGLAETQYF. DNA of the CDR3: TGCGCCAGCAGCTTGGGACTAGCTGAGACCCAGTACTTC.